The text below deals with one T cell receptor beta chain. Its target is not known. The sample belongs to a study of cytomegalovirus exposure and HLA in healthy donors. PCR used 60 Vbeta primers and 13 Jbeta primers. Some clones are missing from TCRdb's copy, which holds only in-frame ones; the method was immunoSEQ multiplex PCR. The sample contains 90,000 to 120,000 clones, approximately 68% of which appear only once. Study-level findings and limits: Later analysis identified about 18,000 TCR beta sequences associated with HLA alleles, using a false discovery rate threshold of 0.05. Data from an earlier analysis indicated that most TCR beta V segments were productive either about 87% or about 30% of the time.

With 3 bases clipped from V and 2 bases from J, the junction kept 13 bases outside the gene matches. The CDR3 consists of 19 residues. CDR1 and CDR2 from the germline V gene are SGHNT and YYREEE (reference sequence). Those who donated were healthy bone marrow donors. This rearrangement joins TRBV5-4 to TRBJ2-3; the match to TRBD2 covers 12 bases. Sequencing input: PBMCs. This receptor was obtained from a woman aged 18-29 years in good health and CMV-seropositive. CDR3 in DNA: TGTGCCAGCAGCTCACCGGGACTAGCGGGCCTAGACCTCACAGATACGCAGTATTTT. Translation gives CASSSPGLAGLDLTDTQYF.